The T cell receptor (beta chain) described here comes from a study of T-cell memory formation after mild COVID-19. Germline lookup yields CDR1 SGDLS and CDR2 YYNGEE. The CDR3 is 12 residues long. About this clonotype: The target antigen is unknown. The junction departs from the called germline gene at one end, perhaps through a read error.

TCRdb re-called the 5' RACE reads with MiXCR, one entry per CDR3 protein. The profile shows hundreds of thousands of distinct CDR3 sequences, about 20% of them singletons. Whole-study results and caveats: Mostly located in CM and EM were contracting CD4+ clones, with contracting CD8+ clones located in EMRA.

This clonotype was obtained from an adult woman who had mild COVID-19 (a few samples of this study predate the infection). Cell type and time point are not known. The specimen sequenced was PBMCs or a T cell subset sorted from them (not recorded which). The rearrangement links TRBV9 to TRBJ1-1, with D tentatively TRBD1 (6 bases). The CDR3 nucleotides read TGTGCCAGCAGCGTAACAGGGCACGGCCCGATCTTT. Encoded protein: CASSVTGHGPIF.